This TCR beta chain came from a study of T cells in Graves' hyperthyroidism and ophthalmopathy. General study findings and limits: Blood held most thyroid clonotypes expanded above 0.001 frequency.

RNA transcripts served as the template for amplifying TCR beta CDR3 regions. The HTBI primer set served for first-round RT-PCR of the TCR CDR3. TCRdb recomputed calls from the multiplex PCR reads with MiXCR, one row per CDR3 protein. The sample shows approximately 610,000 distinct CDR3 sequences, approximately 14% of them seen only once. CDR1 and CDR2 (germline): SGHRS, YFSETQ. The CDR3 has 15 amino acids. V lost 4 bases and J lost 5; bases outside the gene matches: 7. This clonotype was counted many times. Its specificity is not known. The diagnoses drew upon clinical symptoms, serum thyroxine and TRAb, thyroid ultrasound and orbital computed tomography. About 10 ml fresh peripheral blood yielded the PBMCs.

Sequenced sample: blood. This sequence joins TRBV5-1 and TRBJ1-1, with 11 bases matching TRBD1. This TCR was recovered from a woman aged 40 to 55 with Graves' ophthalmopathy. DNA for the CDR3: TGCGCCAGCAGCATAGGACAGGGGGCAGATACTGAAGCTTTCTTT. Protein: CASSIGQGADTEAFF.